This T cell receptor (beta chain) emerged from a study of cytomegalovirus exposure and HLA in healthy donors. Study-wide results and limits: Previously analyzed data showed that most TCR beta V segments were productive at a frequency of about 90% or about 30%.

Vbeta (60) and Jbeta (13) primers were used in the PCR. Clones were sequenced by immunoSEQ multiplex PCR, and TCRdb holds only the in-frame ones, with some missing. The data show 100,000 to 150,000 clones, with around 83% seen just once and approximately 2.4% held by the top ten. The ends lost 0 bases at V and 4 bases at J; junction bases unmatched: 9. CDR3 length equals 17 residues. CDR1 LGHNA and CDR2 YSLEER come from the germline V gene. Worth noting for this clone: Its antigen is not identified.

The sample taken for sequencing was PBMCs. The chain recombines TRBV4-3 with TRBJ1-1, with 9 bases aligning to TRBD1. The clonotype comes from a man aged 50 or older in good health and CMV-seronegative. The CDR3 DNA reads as TGCGCCAGCAGCCAAGAGGGGACAGGGATCTTACCCACTGAAGCTTTCTTT. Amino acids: CASSQEGTGILPTEAFF.